This T cell receptor (beta chain) is from a study of T cell clonality in common variable immunodeficiency. Study-wide results and limits: Shared TCRbeta clones were fewer between CVID subjects than controls.

This clone has at least ten counts. Its antigen is as yet unknown. The CDR3 is cut off 3 residues early in the read; its end comes from the germline J gene. Equal genomic DNA amounts from CVID and control samples were sequenced. Assay used: immunoSEQ multiplex PCR; TCRdb lists only in-frame clones, some missing. Sampling found about 39,000 clones, none seen once. Germline CDR1 and CDR2: SNHLY and FYNNEI. V trimming: 6 bases; J trimming: 5 bases; junction bases outside the gene matches: 8. CDR3 size: 14 residues. The genes are TRBV2 and TRBJ2-7; 9 bases agree with TRBD1. The sequenced sample was peripheral blood mononuclear cells. The sequence derives from a person aged 18 to 75 in good health. The CDR3 spells CASRGTQGAHEQYF. The sequenced CDR3 bases are TGTGCCAGCAGGGGAACACAGGGGGCCCACGAG.